This T cell receptor beta chain was identified in a study of response to subunit inactivated influenza vaccine. Study observations and caveats: Few additional T cells are recruited per seasonal influenza vaccination, authors suggested.

TCRdb reprocessed the RT-PCR reads via MiXCR and lists one record per CDR3 protein. The table records about 520,000 distinct CDR3 sequences, approximately 6.9% of them present only once. This clonotype turned up a few times. The antigen remains unidentified. The CDR3 has 12 amino acids. Looked up from germline, CDR1 is SEHNR and CDR2 is FQNEAQ (reference sequence). Between the trimmed V and J ends, which lost 5 bases and 8 bases, there was a span of 10 bases. The receptor was isolated from a man aged 50-75 years who received an inactivated influenza vaccine. The chain has TRBV7-9 and TRBJ1-5, with D perhaps TRBD1 (5 bases). The sample here was PBMCs from blood, taken roughly 24 months after vaccination. The DNA of the CDR3 is TGTGCCAGCAGCAAGACAGATAAGCCCCAGCATTTT. Encoded protein: CASSKTDKPQHF.